What follows are 2 T cell receptor beta chains derived from one specimen sequenced in a study of blood T cell repertoires in COVID-19. Assay: immunoSEQ multiplex PCR; the TCRdb copy retains only in-frame clones and omits some. The sample shows around 230,000 clones, about 90% of them seen only once. Sequencing was carried out using peripheral blood. These receptors originate from a man aged 55 to 69 who had recovered from COVID-19.

The genes are TRBV15 and TRBJ2-1, with a tentative D call TRBD2 (5 bases). From germline, CDR1 is LNHNV and CDR2 YYDKDF (reference sequence). V lost 2 bases, J lost 9 bases, and 8 bases lay in between. CDR3 length: 12 residues. This chain's CDR3 is CATSRLRGEQFF. CDR3 DNA: TGTGCCACCAGCAGACTCCGGGGTGAGCAGTTCTTC.

This clone was counted a single time. This sequence joins TRBV6-5 and TRBJ1-2; 12 bases align to TRBD1. CDR1 MNHEY and CDR2 SVGAGI come from the germline V gene. The CDR3 is 15 residues long. The ends lost 5 bases at V and 7 bases at J; junction bases unmatched: 8. DNA of the CDR3: TGTGCCAGCAGTCGAACGGGACAGGGGGCGGGTGGCTACACCTTC. Translation: CASSRTGQGAGGYTF.